This T cell receptor beta chain was sequenced for a study of Graves' ophthalmopathy and Graves' hyperthyroidism. Disease in donors with ophthalmopathy had moderate-to-severe activity, CAS ≥3, NOSPECS ≥4 and under 3 months' duration. CDR3 length: 14 amino acids. Germline-derived CDR1 and CDR2 are ENHRY and SYGVKD. RNA transcripts served as template for amplifying TCR beta CDR3 sequences. The workflow started with a first-round RT-PCR run with HTBI primers and then moved on to a second-round multiplex PCR. Using its own MiXCR run on the multiplex PCR reads, TCRdb lists one record per CDR3 protein. The sample contains about 640,000 distinct CDR3 sequences, just over 40% of which appear only once. Study-wide findings and caveats: Most expanded clonotypes in thyroid above 0.001 frequency also showed up in blood.

With regard to this clonotype: What it recognizes is unknown. This sequence may be a read error, since a much larger clone differs from it by one base.

Sequencing was performed on peripheral blood. The TCR sequence derives from an adult man with Graves' ophthalmopathy. The chain links TRBV10-3 to TRBJ2-5, with D possibly matching TRBD2 (6 bases). CDR3 sequence: CTSSTAVGLETQYF. The CDR3 DNA sequence: TGTACCAGCAGCACCGCCGTGGGACTAGAGACCCAGTACTTC.